This is a list of T cell receptor beta chains from one sample in a study of a mutant IDH1 vaccine in newly diagnosed glioma. The data were produced by immunoSEQ multiplex PCR, yet TCRdb's version contains in-frame clones alone and is incomplete. The table lists 70,000 or so clones, about four fifths of them singletons. Here the sequenced sample was peripheral blood mononuclear cells (PBMCs), taken from a glioma patient treated with radiotherapy, temozolomide or both. The receptors were gathered from a woman younger than 30 with glioma. Some clones in this sample may be carry-over from other donors' samples. Each CDR3 is given with its conserved first and last residue. D genes are given only for firm matches. Clone sizes are given selectively: once, few, many, or a class where the clone is expanded.

j_call: TRBJ2-3; d_call: TRBD2; v_call: TRBV11-3; clone_size: .; cdr3_aa: CASSYPRASGRDTQYF; cdr3_nt: TGTGCCAGCAGCTACCCTCGAGCTAGCGGGAGGGACACGCAGTATTTT
j_call: TRBJ1-4; d_call: .; v_call: TRBV5-6; clone_size: medium-sized; cdr3_aa: CASSLEISGRQKLFF; cdr3_nt: TGTGCCAGCAGCTTGGAAATCTCCGGGAGGCAAAAACTGTTTTTT
j_call: TRBJ1-1; d_call: .; v_call: TRBV9; clone_size: .; cdr3_aa: CASSVGGMNTEAFF; cdr3_nt: TGTGCCAGCAGCGTAGGGGGTATGAACACTGAAGCTTTCTTT
j_call: TRBJ2-7; d_call: .; v_call: TRBV6-5; clone_size: .; cdr3_aa: CASSRGHDEQYF; cdr3_nt: TGTGCCAGCAGTCGGGGACACGACGAGCAGTACTTC
j_call: TRBJ1-4; d_call: .; v_call: TRBV7-9; clone_size: .; cdr3_aa: CASSLGGGTTNEKLFF; cdr3_nt: TGTGCCAGCAGCTTAGGGGGGGGCACGACTAATGAAAAACTGTTTTTT
j_call: TRBJ2-5; d_call: .; v_call: TRBV20-1; clone_size: .; cdr3_aa: CSAGVETQYF; cdr3_nt: TGCAGTGCTGGGGTCGAGACCCAGTACTTC
j_call: TRBJ1-1; d_call: TRBD1; v_call: TRBV4-1; clone_size: once; cdr3_aa: CASSRGQGDTEAFF; cdr3_nt: TGCGCCAGCAGTCGAGGGCAGGGGGACACTGAAGCTTTCTTT
j_call: TRBJ1-6; d_call: TRBD1; v_call: TRBV4-3; clone_size: .; cdr3_aa: CASSQGTGLNSPLHF; cdr3_nt: TGCGCCAGCAGCCAAGGGACAGGACTCAATTCACCCCTCCACTTT
j_call: TRBJ2-2; d_call: TRBD2; v_call: TRBV5-4; clone_size: .; cdr3_aa: CASSYGGMNTGELFF; cdr3_nt: TGTGCCAGCAGCTACGGGGGGATGAACACCGGGGAGCTGTTTTTT
j_call: TRBJ1-2; d_call: .; v_call: TRBV2; clone_size: .; cdr3_aa: CASSEYVPNYGYTF; cdr3_nt: TGTGCCAGCAGTGAGTACGTCCCTAACTATGGCTACACCTTC
j_call: TRBJ2-2; d_call: TRBD2; v_call: TRBV29-1; clone_size: .; cdr3_aa: CSARTSGGGNTGELFF; cdr3_nt: TGCAGCGCCCGGACTAGCGGGGGGGGGAACACCGGGGAGCTGTTTTTT
j_call: TRBJ1-3; d_call: .; v_call: TRBV9; clone_size: .; cdr3_aa: CASSVDDSGNTIYF; cdr3_nt: TGTGCCAGCAGCGTAGACGACTCTGGAAACACCATATATTTT
j_call: TRBJ2-2; d_call: TRBD2; v_call: TRBV4-1; clone_size: .; cdr3_aa: CASSRLAGGSNTGELFF; cdr3_nt: TGCGCCAGCAGCCGACTAGCGGGAGGGAGTAACACCGGGGAGCTGTTTTTT
j_call: TRBJ2-7; d_call: TRBD2; v_call: TRBV19; clone_size: .; cdr3_aa: CASSGGASYEQYF; cdr3_nt: TGTGCCAGTAGCGGGGGGGCCTCCTACGAGCAGTACTTC
j_call: TRBJ2-7; d_call: .; v_call: TRBV2; clone_size: .; cdr3_aa: CASSAMGAVTYEQYF; cdr3_nt: TGTGCCAGCAGTGCCATGGGGGCAGTGACCTACGAGCAGTACTTC
j_call: TRBJ2-7; d_call: TRBD2; v_call: TRBV7-2; clone_size: .; cdr3_aa: CASSLPGLVFEQYF; cdr3_nt: TGTGCCAGCAGCCTGCCGGGACTAGTTTTCGAGCAGTACTTC
j_call: TRBJ2-7; d_call: TRBD2; v_call: TRBV6-6; clone_size: .; cdr3_aa: CASSYSAGGPDEQYF; cdr3_nt: TGTGCCAGCAGTTACTCGGCGGGGGGTCCCGACGAGCAGTACTTC
j_call: TRBJ1-4; d_call: .; v_call: TRBV7-2; clone_size: .; cdr3_aa: CASSSGPRQRKLFF; cdr3_nt: TGTGCCAGCAGCTCCGGACCGAGGCAACGGAAACTGTTTTTT
j_call: TRBJ2-7; d_call: TRBD2; v_call: TRBV27; clone_size: .; cdr3_aa: CASSWTSGRYEQYF; cdr3_nt: TGTGCCAGCAGTTGGACTAGCGGACGTTACGAGCAGTACTTC
j_call: TRBJ2-7; d_call: TRBD2; v_call: TRBV9; clone_size: .; cdr3_aa: CASSVEPSGAYEQYF; cdr3_nt: TGTGCCAGCAGCGTAGAACCTAGCGGGGCCTACGAGCAGTACTTC
j_call: TRBJ2-1; d_call: .; v_call: TRBV11-2; clone_size: .; cdr3_aa: CASNLAWGAQFF; cdr3_nt: TGTGCCAGCAATTTAGCGTGGGGGGCACAGTTCTTC
j_call: TRBJ2-1; d_call: TRBD2; v_call: TRBV6-4; clone_size: .; cdr3_aa: CASSHRAGVWNEQFF; cdr3_nt: TGTGCCAGCAGTCATCGAGCGGGAGTTTGGAATGAGCAGTTCTTC
j_call: TRBJ2-6; d_call: .; v_call: TRBV19; clone_size: .; cdr3_aa: CASSMVLGSGANVLTF; cdr3_nt: TGTGCCAGTAGTATGGTTCTCGGTTCTGGGGCCAACGTCCTGACTTTC
j_call: TRBJ1-5; d_call: .; v_call: TRBV10-2; clone_size: .; cdr3_aa: CASSEEGEHQPQHF; cdr3_nt: TGCGCCAGCAGTGAGGAGGGGGAGCATCAGCCCCAGCATTTT
j_call: TRBJ1-1; d_call: .; v_call: TRBV2; clone_size: medium-sized; cdr3_aa: CASSPRVGRMNTEAFF; cdr3_nt: TGTGCCAGCAGTCCTCGTGTGGGGCGGATGAACACTGAAGCTTTCTTT
j_call: TRBJ2-2; d_call: .; v_call: TRBV6-4; clone_size: .; cdr3_aa: CASSERWQKIKGGELFF; cdr3_nt: TGTGCCAGCAGTGAGCGCTGGCAGAAGATTAAAGGCGGGGAGCTGTTTTTT
j_call: TRBJ1-4; d_call: .; v_call: TRBV5-1; clone_size: .; cdr3_aa: CASSPGGGANEKLFF; cdr3_nt: TGCGCCAGCAGCCCCGGGGGAGGGGCGAATGAAAAACTGTTTTTT
j_call: TRBJ2-7; d_call: TRBD1; v_call: TRBV6-1; clone_size: once; cdr3_aa: CASRGDRVSYEQYF; cdr3_nt: TGTGCCAGCAGGGGGGACAGGGTTAGCTACGAGCAGTACTTC
j_call: TRBJ2-7; d_call: .; v_call: TRBV5-6; clone_size: once; cdr3_aa: CASSLGGWTYEQYF; cdr3_nt: TGTGCCAGCAGCTTGGGAGGGTGGACTTACGAGCAGTACTTC
j_call: TRBJ1-4; d_call: .; v_call: TRBV6-1; clone_size: .; cdr3_aa: CASSSVGSPNEKLFF; cdr3_nt: TGTGCCAGCAGTTCGGTCGGGAGCCCTAATGAAAAACTGTTTTTT
j_call: TRBJ2-4; d_call: .; v_call: TRBV2; clone_size: .; cdr3_aa: CASNLYRGDKNIQYF; cdr3_nt: TGTGCCAGCAATCTGTACCGGGGCGATAAAAACATTCAGTACTTC
j_call: TRBJ2-5; d_call: TRBD2; v_call: TRBV11-3; clone_size: .; cdr3_aa: CASSSRTSGRAQETQYF; cdr3_nt: TGTGCCAGCAGCTCTCGGACTAGCGGGAGGGCCCAAGAGACCCAGTACTTC
j_call: TRBJ2-7; d_call: TRBD2; v_call: TRBV5-1; clone_size: .; cdr3_aa: CASSFGLAGGEQYF; cdr3_nt: TGCGCCAGCAGCTTCGGACTAGCGGGAGGTGAGCAGTACTTC
j_call: TRBJ2-7; d_call: .; v_call: TRBV6-6; clone_size: once; cdr3_aa: CASSQGGEQYF; cdr3_nt: TGTGCCAGCAGTCAGGGGGGCGAGCAGTACTTC
j_call: TRBJ2-3; d_call: .; v_call: TRBV9; clone_size: .; cdr3_aa: CASRGVSDTQYF; cdr3_nt: TGTGCCAGCAGAGGGGTTTCAGATACGCAGTATTTT
j_call: TRBJ2-7; d_call: .; v_call: TRBV7-8; clone_size: .; cdr3_aa: CASSSGTVSSYEQYF; cdr3_nt: TGTGCCAGCAGCTCCGGGACGGTATCGTCCTACGAGCAGTACTTC
j_call: TRBJ2-1; d_call: .; v_call: TRBV6-1; clone_size: .; cdr3_aa: CASKGYWLEQFF; cdr3_nt: TGTGCCAGCAAGGGCTATTGGCTTGAGCAGTTCTTC
j_call: TRBJ1-2; d_call: .; v_call: TRBV7-9; clone_size: .; cdr3_aa: CASSSAGRRNYGYTF; cdr3_nt: TGTGCCAGCAGCTCCGCCGGGCGACGAAACTATGGCTACACCTTC
j_call: TRBJ1-5; d_call: .; v_call: TRBV14; clone_size: .; cdr3_aa: CASSQDANQPQHF; cdr3_nt: TGTGCCAGCAGCCAAGATGCCAATCAGCCCCAGCATTTT
j_call: TRBJ2-7; d_call: TRBD2; v_call: TRBV9; clone_size: .; cdr3_aa: CASSPERGSGTYEQYF; cdr3_nt: TGTGCCAGCAGCCCAGAGCGGGGATCCGGGACCTACGAGCAGTACTTC
j_call: TRBJ2-3; d_call: .; v_call: TRBV11-2; clone_size: few; cdr3_aa: CASSFTDSTDTQYF; cdr3_nt: TGTGCCAGCAGCTTTACGGACAGCACAGATACGCAGTATTTT
j_call: TRBJ1-5; d_call: .; v_call: TRBV19; clone_size: .; cdr3_aa: CASSIIGAGGETQHF; cdr3_nt: TGTGCCAGTAGTATAATTGGGGCCGGGGGGGAGACCCAGCATTTT
j_call: TRBJ1-4; d_call: .; v_call: TRBV7-9; clone_size: .; cdr3_aa: CASSLGSSLFF; cdr3_nt: TGTGCCAGCAGCTTAGGGTCGTCCCTGTTTTTT
j_call: TRBJ1-5; d_call: .; v_call: TRBV7-8; clone_size: .; cdr3_aa: CASSLDRGNQPQHF; cdr3_nt: TGTGCCAGCAGCTTAGATCGGGGGAATCAGCCCCAGCATTTT
j_call: TRBJ2-3; d_call: .; v_call: TRBV4-1; clone_size: .; cdr3_aa: CASSPQLGGAADTQYF; cdr3_nt: TGCGCCAGCAGCCCCCAACTGGGGGGGGCCGCAGATACGCAGTATTTT
j_call: TRBJ1-1; d_call: TRBD1; v_call: TRBV6-5; clone_size: once; cdr3_aa: CASSLSGTGDTEAFF; cdr3_nt: TGTGCCAGCAGTTTATCCGGGACAGGGGACACTGAAGCTTTCTTT
j_call: TRBJ1-2; d_call: .; v_call: TRBV27; clone_size: .; cdr3_aa: CASSFFGQNYGYTF; cdr3_nt: TGTGCCAGCAGTTTTTTCGGACAGAACTATGGCTACACCTTC
j_call: TRBJ2-7; d_call: .; v_call: TRBV18; clone_size: .; cdr3_aa: CASSFSPYEQYF; cdr3_nt: TGTGCCAGCTCTTTTTCCCCCTACGAGCAGTACTTC
j_call: TRBJ1-4; d_call: TRBD1; v_call: TRBV5-6; clone_size: .; cdr3_aa: CASSWRQGGSEKLFF; cdr3_nt: TGTGCCAGCAGCTGGCGACAGGGGGGGAGTGAAAAACTGTTTTTT
j_call: TRBJ1-4; d_call: TRBD1; v_call: TRBV30; clone_size: .; cdr3_aa: CAWEGARGEKLFF; cdr3_nt: TGTGCCTGGGAGGGGGCTAGAGGCGAAAAACTGTTTTTT
j_call: TRBJ1-1; d_call: TRBD1; v_call: TRBV7-2; clone_size: .; cdr3_aa: CASSHRGQVSEAFF; cdr3_nt: TGTGCCAGCAGCCACAGGGGGCAGGTGTCTGAAGCTTTCTTT
j_call: TRBJ1-1; d_call: .; v_call: TRBV2; clone_size: .; cdr3_aa: CASSDYRDPTEAFF; cdr3_nt: TGTGCCAGCAGTGACTACAGGGACCCCACTGAAGCTTTCTTT
j_call: TRBJ2-1; d_call: TRBD1; v_call: TRBV7-9; clone_size: .; cdr3_aa: CASSLWDRGNEQFF; cdr3_nt: TGTGCCAGCAGCTTATGGGACAGGGGCAATGAGCAGTTCTTC